This entry describes one T cell receptor (beta chain). The CDR3 extends over 12 amino acids. V lost 10 bases and J 5 bases, leaving 14 bases between the germline ends. Germline CDR1 and CDR2: MGHDK and SYGVNS. This record comes from a study of T cells in Graves' hyperthyroidism and ophthalmopathy. Amplification of TCR beta CDR3 regions was performed using RNA transcripts as template. Using the HTBI primer set, a first-round RT-PCR was run on the TCR CDR3. TCRdb independently ran MiXCR on the multiplex PCR reads; one entry per CDR3 protein. The table has approximately 500,000 distinct CDR3 sequences, about half seen once; the top ten hold around 7.7%.

This chain uses TRBV25-1 with TRBJ1-2; tentative D call: TRBD1 (6 bases). The TCR originated in a woman aged 18-30 years with Graves' hyperthyroidism. Sequenced sample: peripheral blood or thyroid tissue (not recorded which). The CDR3 DNA reads as TGTGCCACCGGGGGCGCAGGGTATGGCTACACCTTC. Translation gives CATGGAGYGYTF.